Shown below are 10 T cell receptor beta chains from a single sample sequenced in a study of blood T cell repertoires in COVID-19. Here immunoSEQ multiplex PCR was the method, and the copy in TCRdb shows in-frame clones only, minus some. The sample yields some 200,000 clones, about 88% seen once. The sequencing sample was made of peripheral blood. Source of these receptors: a man in his forties or fifties who had recovered from COVID-19.

This clone is a singleton in its sample. The genes are TRBV6-1 and TRBJ2-7, with TRBD1 matching 10 bases. V shed 4 bases, J shed 9 bases, and the junction held 15 bases outside the gene matches. The CDR3 consists of 16 residues. In germline, CDR1 is MNHNS, CDR2 SASEGT. The CDR3, as DNA: TGTGCCAGCAGTGGGGGACAGGGGTCAATTCCTACGGTGCAGTACTTC. Protein sequence: CASSGGQGSIPTVQYF.

In this sample, this clone turned up a few times. J is TRBJ1-1 and V is TRBV27, with a tentative D call TRBD1 (5 bases). The CDR3 is 16 amino acids. Germline-derived CDR1 and CDR2 are MNHEY and SMNVEV (reference sequence). Trimming shortened V by 0 bases and J by 5 bases, and 16 bases separated the two germline ends. CDR3 amino acids: CASSLSGGSRTTEAFF. For the CDR3, the DNA is TGTGCCAGCAGTTTATCGGGGGGTAGCCGGACGACTGAAGCTTTCTTT.

This chain uses TRBV3-1 (or the pseudogene TRBV3-2) with TRBJ2-1, with 7 positions matching TRBD1. With V trimmed by 2 bases and J by 0 bases, 4 bases remained unmatched. Germline lookup yields CDR1 LGHDT and CDR2 YNNKEL (reference sequence). The CDR3 is 16 amino acids. CDR3 loop: CASSQPRTGSYNEQFF. In DNA form, the CDR3 reads TGTGCCAGCAGCCAACCCAGGACAGGCTCCTACAATGAGCAGTTCTTC.

This clone was picked up one time. The chain couples TRBV7-9 to TRBJ2-3; 13 nucleotides line up with TRBD2. Germline assignment: CDR1 SEHNR and CDR2 FQNEAQ (reference sequence). The CDR3 covers 16 residues. With V trimmed by 2 bases and J by 5 bases, 4 bases remained unmatched. The CDR3, as DNA: TGTGCCAGCAGCTTACGACTAGCGGGAGGAGGAGATACGCAGTATTTT. Protein sequence: CASSLRLAGGGDTQYF.

V is TRBV29-1 and J is TRBJ2-5, with 7 bases fitting TRBD1. V shed 7 bases and J 5 bases; nucleotides not matched to a gene: 13. Germline CDR1 reads SQVTM; CDR2 reads ANQGSEA. The CDR3 runs 14 residues. CDR3 DNA: TGCAGCGCCTACCCGACAGGGAAGGGGGAGACCCAGTACTTC. The encoded protein is CSAYPTGKGETQYF.

The rearrangement links TRBV11-2 to TRBJ2-1, with 10 positions matching TRBD2. Germline trimming cut 2 bases from V and 7 bases from J; bases unmatched to any gene: 2. This CDR3 has 14 amino acids. In germline, CDR1 is SGHAT, CDR2 FQNNGV. The CDR3 is CASSLLAGGNEQFF. The CDR3 DNA is TGTGCCAGCAGCTTATTAGCGGGAGGTAATGAGCAGTTCTTC.

This chain joins TRBV6-6 and TRBJ1-2; 10 bases are a match to TRBD1. From germline, CDR1 is MNHNY and CDR2 SVGAGI (reference sequence). The CDR3 is 14 amino acids. The J segment lost 8 bases and the V segment lost 5 bases, leaving 8 bases of the junction unmatched. CDR3 loop: CASSPPTGGEGYTF. CDR3 nucleotides: TGTGCCAGCAGTCCGCCGACAGGGGGCGAGGGCTACACCTTC.

The gene calls are TRBV30 and TRBJ1-2; the match to TRBD1 covers 9 bases. The germline V gene has CDR1 GTSNPN and CDR2 SVGIG (reference sequence). The J segment lost 7 bases and the V segment lost 5 bases, leaving 5 bases of the junction unmatched. The length of the CDR3 is 12 residues. CDR3 DNA: TGTGCCTGGGGACAGGGGAGTGGTGGCTACACCTTC. Amino acid sequence: CAWGQGSGGYTF. Full variable domain (remainder filled in from reference TRBV30 and TRBJ1-2): SQTIHQWPATLVQPVGSPLSLECTVEGTSNPNLYWYRQAAGRGLQLLFYSVGIGQISSEVPQNLSASRPQDRQFILSSKKLLLSDSGFYLCAWGQGSGGYTFGSGTRLTVV.

V and J are TRBV28 and TRBJ1-4; D is unresolved. V lost 2 bases to trimming and J lost 6 bases, with 13 bases between them. From germline, CDR1 is MDHEN and CDR2 SYDVKM. The length of the CDR3 is 15 residues. DNA for the CDR3: TGTGCCAGCAGTTTAGGAGGGTACACCGATGAAAAACTGTTTTTT. Its translation: CASSLGGYTDEKLFF.

In this sample, this clone turned up once. V is TRBV5-4 and J is TRBJ2-7, with TRBD2 matching 7 bases. V was clipped by 0 bases and J by 4 bases; unmatched bases: 7. Germline assignment: CDR1 SGHNT and CDR2 YYREEE (reference sequence). The CDR3 contains 15 residues. The CDR3 sequence: CASSLDGGSGYEQYF. DNA of the CDR3: TGTGCCAGCAGCTTGGATGGCGGGAGTGGGTACGAGCAGTACTTC.